The 18 T cell receptor beta chains in this list originate from one sample, sequenced in a study of blood T cell repertoires in COVID-19. Some clones are missing from TCRdb's copy, which holds only in-frame ones; the method was immunoSEQ multiplex PCR. The top ten hold around an eighth of the sample, which has a few thousand clones, about four fifths seen once. The specimen sequenced was peripheral blood. These receptors all come from a man between 65 and 80 years old with active COVID-19.

CDR3: CASSLVYRGSLNSPLHF. The CDR3, as DNA: TGTGCCAGCAGCTTAGTATACAGGGGGAGCCTTAATTCACCCCTCCACTTT. The chain combines TRBV11-2 with TRBJ1-6; 8 nucleotides agree with TRBD1. V dropped 1 base and J dropped 6; count of bases not matched to a gene: 8. The CDR3 has 17 amino acids. Germline lookup yields CDR1 SGHAT and CDR2 FQNNGV.

V is TRBV10-2 and J is TRBJ2-5; 8 bases agree with TRBD1. Germline V gene lookup returns CDR1 WSHSY and CDR2 SAAADI. This CDR3 region has 15 residues. The V and J ends lost 11 bases and 0 bases, in that order; junction bases with no gene match: 11. CDR3 residues: CASAGGTANQETQYF. CDR3 sequence (DNA): TGCGCCTCGGCAGGGGGCACGGCCAACCAAGAGACCCAGTACTTC.

The rearrangement uses TRBV4-1 and TRBJ2-1; 7 positions match TRBD1. J gave up 11 bases and V 1 base, and 8 bases lay outside the gene matches. The CDR3 is 14 residues long. In germline, CDR1 is MGHRA, CDR2 YSYEKL. The CDR3 DNA reads TGCGCCAGCAGCCAAGCCCGCACAGGGGCGCAGCAGTTCTTC. Translation: CASSQARTGAQQFF.

This clone was found a few times. J is TRBJ2-3 and V is TRBV6-1; tentative D call: TRBD2 (5 bases). The V end was cut by 3 bases, the J end by 5 bases, with 6 bases between. The CDR3 loop spans 12 amino acids. The germline V gene encodes CDR1 MNHNS and CDR2 SASEGT. The DNA for the CDR3 is TGTGCCAGCAGTGACGCGGGAGATACGCAGTATTTT. This translates into CASSDAGDTQYF.

The rearrangement joins TRBV19 to TRBJ1-4; D ambiguous. Germline values: CDR1 LNHDA, CDR2 SQIVND (reference sequence). V was cut by 2 bases and J by 5 bases, with 9 bases left in between. The length of the CDR3 is 14 residues. This CDR3 is CASSINTENEKLFF. CDR3 sequence (DNA): TGTGCCAGTAGTATAAACACAGAGAATGAAAAACTGTTTTTT. The complete variable domain, with remaining parts taken from reference TRBV19 and TRBJ1-4, reads DGGITQSPKYLFRKEGQNVTLSCEQNLNHDAMYWYRQDPGQGLRLIYYSQIVNDFQKGDIAEGYSVSREKKESFPLTVTSAQKNPTAFYLCASSINTENEKLFFGSGTQLSVL.

The chain uses TRBV11-3 and TRBJ2-1, with 9 bases fitting TRBD2. The CDR3 consists of 16 residues. The V gene's germline CDR1 is SGHNT and CDR2 YENEEA. V was clipped by 3 bases and J by 4 bases; unmatched bases: 7. The CDR3 sequence is CASSFFSSGEYNEQFF. The CDR3 region has the DNA TGTGCCAGCAGCTTCTTTTCTAGCGGGGAGTACAATGAGCAGTTCTTC. The full variable domain, its missing parts supplied by reference TRBV11-3 and TRBJ2-1, is EAGVVQSPRYKIIEKKQPVAFWCNPISGHNTLYWYLQNLGQGPELLIRYENEEAVDDSQLPKDRFSAERLKGVDSTLKIQPAELGDSAVYLCASSFFSSGEYNEQFFGPGTRLTVL.

The chain combines TRBV6-5 with TRBJ1-2; no clear D. V was pared by 4 bases and J by 7 bases, with 7 bases between. The CDR3 is 11 residues long. The germline CDR1 and CDR2 sequences are MNHEY and SVGAGI. The CDR3 bases are TGTGCCAGCAGTTGGTCGGGTGGCTACACCTTC. The encoded protein is CASSWSGGYTF.

The CDR3 coding sequence is TGCAGCGTTGAAGTTGGGCAAAGGAGGATCACTAGCGAGCAGTACTTC. This translates into CSVEVGQRRITSEQYF. The chain links TRBV29-1 to TRBJ2-7; possibly TRBD2 for D (5 bases). The CDR3 has 16 amino acids. CDR1 and CDR2 from the germline V gene are SQVTM and ANQGSEA. V gave up 1 base and J gave up 6 bases, with 22 bases separating them.

This clone was observed once. The chain carries TRBV9 and TRBJ2-5, with TRBD2 matching 14 bases. V was clipped by 4 bases and J by 4 bases; unmatched bases: 6. The CDR3 is 16 residues long. Germline assignment: CDR1 SGDLS and CDR2 YYNGEE. The CDR3 spells CASSQTSGGAVETQYF. CDR3 DNA: TGTGCCAGCAGCCAGACTAGCGGGGGGGCCGTAGAGACCCAGTACTTC.

J is TRBJ2-3 and V is TRBV4-3; 8 nucleotides match TRBD1. The CDR3 length is 14 residues. Looked up from germline, CDR1 is LGHNA and CDR2 is YSLEER. The trim removed 4 bases at V and 3 bases at J, leaving 3 bases unmatched. The CDR3 region is CASSPGQGTDTQYF. The CDR3 DNA sequence: TGCGCCAGCAGCCCCGGACAGGGAACAGATACGCAGTATTTT.

The V call is TRBV29-1, the J call TRBJ2-3; a weak D match, TRBD1 (6 bases). In germline, CDR1 is SQVTM, CDR2 ANQGSEA. With 3 bases removed from V and 1 base from J, the gap between germline ends came to 11 bases. The CDR3 totals 14 residues. The CDR3 nucleotides read TGCAGCGTTGATAGGGACACTGGCACAGATACGCAGTATTTT. Translation: CSVDRDTGTDTQYF.

This clone was seen a handful of times. This chain joins TRBV6-2 or TRBV6-3 and TRBJ2-5; D is perhaps TRBD2 (6 bases). The CDR3 runs to 15 residues. V lost 1 base and J 2 bases, leaving 11 bases between the germline ends. CDR1 MNHEY and CDR2 SVGEGT come from the germline V gene. The CDR3 here is CASSYLAGTQETQYF. The CDR3, as DNA: TGTGCCAGCAGTTACTTGGCGGGGACGCAAGAGACCCAGTACTTC.

The chain uses TRBV2 and TRBJ1-1; D remains ambiguous. This CDR3 spans 12 amino acids. V shed 7 bases and J shed 8 bases, with 14 bases lying between them. Germline-derived CDR1 and CDR2 are SNHLY and FYNNEI. This chain's CDR3 is CASIGFLREAFF. As DNA, the CDR3 is TGTGCCAGCATTGGTTTTCTGAGGGAAGCTTTCTTT.

The chain is built from TRBV30 and TRBJ2-1; TRBD2 matches 8 bases. The J segment lost 8 bases and the V segment lost 0 bases, leaving 9 bases of the junction unmatched. Germline CDR1 reads GTSNPN; CDR2 reads SVGIG (reference sequence). The CDR3 has 15 amino acids. In DNA, the CDR3 is TGTGCCTGGAGTGTACTACGGGGGGGCCTCGATGAGCAGTTCTTC. It is translated as CAWSVLRGGLDEQFF.

The chain links TRBV30 to TRBJ2-2; 7 nucleotides line up with TRBD1. This CDR3 is 14 amino acids long. With 0 bases clipped from V and 5 bases from J, the junction kept 3 bases outside the gene matches. Germline V lookup: CDR1 GTSNPN, CDR2 SVGIG (reference sequence). The CDR3, as DNA: TGTGCCTGGAGTGTAGCCAGGGGGACCGGGGAGCTGTTTTTT. Its protein is CAWSVARGTGELFF.

The chain couples TRBV6-5 to TRBJ1-5, with 7 bases matching TRBD1. Germline V gene data show CDR1 as MNHEY and CDR2 as SVGAGI. V was clipped by 2 bases and J by 4 bases; unmatched bases: 5. This CDR3 region has 15 residues. In DNA, the CDR3 is TGTGCCAGCAGTTACGGGCGACAGGGAAATCAGCCCCAGCATTTT. Its protein is CASSYGRQGNQPQHF.

The chain joins TRBV4-3 to TRBJ2-7; no reliable D call. Trimming took 0 bases from V and 6 from J, leaving 12 bases between them. CDR3 length equals 14 residues. Germline lookup yields CDR1 LGHNA and CDR2 YSLEER. The CDR3 region is CASSQDHYSPEQYF. The CDR3 nucleotides are TGCGCCAGCAGCCAAGATCACTATTCTCCCGAGCAGTACTTC.

CDR3 sequence reads: CASSHTGDTGYTF. The CDR3 DNA follows: TGTGCCAGCAGCCATACAGGGGATACGGGCTACACCTTC. The chain has TRBV5-5 and TRBJ1-2; TRBD1 agrees at 7 bases. The CDR3 spans 13 residues. Trimming at V came to 4 bases and at J to 8 bases, leaving 8 bases not matched to a gene. Germline V gives CDR1 SGHKS, CDR2 YYEKEE (reference sequence).